What follows is one TCR beta chain and its context. The antigen remains unidentified. This sample is part of a study of OX40 agonist ivuxolimab in advanced cancers. Using immunoSEQ multiplex PCR, the repertoire was profiled, and TCRdb retains in-frame clones only, with some absent. The sample yields tens of thousands of clones, around 90% seen once. Whole-study results and caveats: Clonal expansion among partial responders at 0.1-3.0 mg/kg ranked near the lowest.

Germline lookup yields CDR1 MNHEY and CDR2 SMNVEV (reference sequence). After removal of 5 bases from V and 1 base from J, the junction contained 8 bases not matched to a gene. CDR3 size: 16 residues. The specimen was CD4+ or CD8+ T cells sorted from blood, collected in a trial of the OX40 agonist ivuxolimab. This rearrangement joins TRBV27 to TRBJ2-5, with TRBD1 matching over 9 bases. This TCR derives from an adult with an advanced solid tumor such as melanoma, head and neck, liver or kidney cancer. The CDR3 sequence: CASSRTGEGPQETQYF. CDR3 DNA sequence: TGTGCCAGCAGTAGGACAGGGGAAGGTCCCCAAGAGACCCAGTACTTC.